This T cell receptor beta chain was retrieved from a study of tumor and adjacent non-tumor tissue in lung cancer. For the study at large: The patients, 10 to 11 men and 5 women, were roughly 31 to 85 with stage I to III disease.

Overall study findings and caveats: Higher tumor TCR diversity was associated with shorter survival. Normal lung showed higher cumulative top 100 clone frequency than tumor.

TCRbeta libraries were built with three rounds of nested PCR, modified from ARM-PCR. TCRdb ran MiXCR on the multiplex PCR reads and lists one entry per CDR3 protein. The sample holds more than 85,000 distinct CDR3 sequences, roughly two thirds seen once. This clonotype came up many times. Its antigen is unknown. This sample's RNA came from whole unsorted tissue. V dropped 4 bases and J dropped 4; count of bases not matched to a gene: 8. Germline CDR1 is SGHNT and CDR2 is YYREEE (reference sequence). The CDR3 sequence is 16 residues long. The material sequenced was lung tumor tissue. V and J are TRBV5-4 and TRBJ2-3; 11 positions match TRBD2. The TCR sequence derives from a man aged 70-80 years with non-small cell lung cancer. The DNA of the CDR3 is TGTGCCAGCAGCCGACCTCTAGCGGGGGGTGCAGATACGCAGTATTTT. Amino acid sequence: CASSRPLAGGADTQYF.